This T cell receptor beta chain emerged from a study of blood T cell repertoires in COVID-19. Study-level background: Material from acute and convalescent COVID-19 was sourced from the United States, Italy and Spain. The cDNA or gDNA used as material had been derived from T cells, B-cell-depleted T cells, or PBMCs.

The J segment lost 6 bases and the V segment lost 7 bases, leaving 11 bases of the junction unmatched. CDR1 and CDR2 from the germline V gene are SGHRS and YFSETQ. CDR3 length equals 15 residues. TCRdb's table, derived via immunoSEQ multiplex PCR, lists solely in-frame clones and lacks some. The sample contains 200,000 to 250,000 clones, around 82% of which appear only once. The source material was peripheral blood. The receptor comes from an elderly woman with acute or convalescent COVID-19. The chain recombines TRBV5-1 with TRBJ1-2; TRBD1 matches at 11 bases. CDR3 sequence: CASGQGADRWDGYTF. DNA of the CDR3: TGCGCCAGCGGACAGGGGGCCGATAGGTGGGATGGCTACACCTTC.